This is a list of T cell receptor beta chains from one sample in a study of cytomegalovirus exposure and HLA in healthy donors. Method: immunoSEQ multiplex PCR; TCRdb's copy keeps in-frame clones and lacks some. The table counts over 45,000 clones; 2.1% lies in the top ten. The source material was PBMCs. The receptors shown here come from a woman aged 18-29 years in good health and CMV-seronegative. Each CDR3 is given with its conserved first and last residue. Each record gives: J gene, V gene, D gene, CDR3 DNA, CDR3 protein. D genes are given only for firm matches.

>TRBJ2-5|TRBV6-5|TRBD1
TGTGCCAGCAGTTACCGGACAGGTCAAGAGACCCAGTACTTC
CASSYRTGQETQYF
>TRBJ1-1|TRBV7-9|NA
TGTGCCAGCAGCTTAATCAAGAACACTGAAGCTTTCTTT
CASSLIKNTEAFF
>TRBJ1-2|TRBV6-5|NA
TGTGCCAGCAGTCCTTCGGGGGGGGATCTCTATGGCTACACCTTC
CASSPSGGDLYGYTF
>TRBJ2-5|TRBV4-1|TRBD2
TGCGCCAGCAGCCAAGGACTAGCGGGGGAGACCCAGTACTTC
CASSQGLAGETQYF
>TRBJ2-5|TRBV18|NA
TGTGCCAGCTCACGTGGGACTGGCCAAGAGACCCAGTACTTC
CASSRGTGQETQYF
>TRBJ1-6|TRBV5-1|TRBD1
TGCGCCAGCAGCCCGGGACAGGTCACCTATAATTCACCCCTCCACTTT
CASSPGQVTYNSPLHF
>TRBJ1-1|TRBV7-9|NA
TGTGCCAGCAGCTTAGGCCGGGAGTGGGGCACTGAAGCTTTCTTT
CASSLGREWGTEAFF
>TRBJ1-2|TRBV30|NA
TGTGCCTGGAGTACAGGGTATCACTATGGCTACACCTTC
CAWSTGYHYGYTF
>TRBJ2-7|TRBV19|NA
TGTGCCAGTAGTACGAAGAATTACCACTCGGAGCAGTACTTC
CASSTKNYHSEQYF
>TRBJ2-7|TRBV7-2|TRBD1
TGTGCCAGCAGCTTGGACAGGGCTACCTACGAGCAGTACTTC
CASSLDRATYEQYF
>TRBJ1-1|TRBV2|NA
TGTGCCAGCAGGCAACAGGGCCCGGGGACTGAAGCTTTCTTT
CASRQQGPGTEAFF
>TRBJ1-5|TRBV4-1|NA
TGCGCCAGCAGCCAAGATAGCCCCAATCAGCCCCAGCATTTT
CASSQDSPNQPQHF
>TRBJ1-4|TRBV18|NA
TGTGCCAGCTCACCCATCCAAACCGACAGAGAAAAACTGTTTTTT
CASSPIQTDREKLFF
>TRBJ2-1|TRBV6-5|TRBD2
TGTGCCAGCAGTAACTATATGGGAGGGCCTTCCTTCTTC
CASSNYMGGPSFF
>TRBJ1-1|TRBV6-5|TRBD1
TGTGCCAGCAGTTACTCAGGCAGGGGGGACACTGAAGCTTTCTTT
CASSYSGRGDTEAFF
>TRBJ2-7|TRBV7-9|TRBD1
TGTGCCAGCAGAAAAACAGGGGCCTACGAGCAGTACTTC
CASRKTGAYEQYF
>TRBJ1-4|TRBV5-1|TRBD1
TGCGCCAGCAGCAGGGGACAGTTTGCAACTAATGAAAAACTGTTTTTT
CASSRGQFATNEKLFF
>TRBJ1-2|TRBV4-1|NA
TGCGCCAGCAGCCTTCTGACCCGAGGAGATGCCTACACCTTC
CASSLLTRGDAYTF
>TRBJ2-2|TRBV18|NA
TGTGCCAGTGCCCTAGGGGTTTCAAACACCGGGGAGCTGTTTTTT
CASALGVSNTGELFF
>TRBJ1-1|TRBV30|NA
TGTGCCTGGAGTGTACTTTGGGAGGGCACTGAAGCTTTCTTT
CAWSVLWEGTEAFF
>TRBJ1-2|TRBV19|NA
TGTGCCAGTAGTATACCCACAGGGAGTGGGGGCTACACCTTC
CASSIPTGSGGYTF
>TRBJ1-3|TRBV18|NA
TGTGCCAGCTCACCATCTTTGAGCAACTCTGGAAACACCATATATTTT
CASSPSLSNSGNTIYF
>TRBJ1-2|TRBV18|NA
TGTGCCAGCTCACCGGAGGGAGGGAACTATGGCTACACCTTC
CASSPEGGNYGYTF
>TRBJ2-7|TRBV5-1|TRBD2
TGCGCCAGCAGCGCGGCTAGCGGGAGCTCCTACGAGCAGTACTTC
CASSAASGSSYEQYF
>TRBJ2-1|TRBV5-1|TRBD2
TGCGCCAGCAGCTTGGAACTAGCGTCCTACAATGAGCAGTTCTTC
CASSLELASYNEQFF
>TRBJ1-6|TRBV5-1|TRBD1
TGCGCCAGCAGCGGTACCGGGACAGGGGGACCCTATAATTCACCCCTCCACTTT
CASSGTGTGGPYNSPLHF
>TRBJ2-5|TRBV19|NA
TGTGCCAGTAGTATACAACAGTACCAAGAGACCCAGTACTTC
CASSIQQYQETQYF
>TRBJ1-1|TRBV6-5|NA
TGTGCCAGCAGTTACAGGGACATGAACACTGAAGCTTTCTTT
CASSYRDMNTEAFF
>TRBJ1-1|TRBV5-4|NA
TGTGCCAGCAGCTTGGGGGGCGCGGTCACTGAAGCTTTCTTT
CASSLGGAVTEAFF
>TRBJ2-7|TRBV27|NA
TGTGCCAGCAACCCCCTGGGCGTGGCCTCCTACGAGCAGTACTTC
CASNPLGVASYEQYF
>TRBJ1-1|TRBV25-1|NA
TGTGCCAGCAGCCAAACCACAGGGTCGGACACTGAAGCTTTCTTT
CASSQTTGSDTEAFF
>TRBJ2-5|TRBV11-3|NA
TGTGCCAGCAGCTTAGGCGGGATGCGAGAGACCCAGTACTTC
CASSLGGMRETQYF
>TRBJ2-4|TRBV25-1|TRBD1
TGTGCCAGCAGTGATCTACCGGGACAGGGCTACAAAAACATTCAGTACTTC
CASSDLPGQGYKNIQYF
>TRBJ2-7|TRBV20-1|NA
TGCAGTGCTCCCCGTGTCTACGAGCAGTACTTC
CSAPRVYEQYF
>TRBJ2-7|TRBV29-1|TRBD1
TGCAGCGTTGAGGGACAGGGGGCCCACGAGCAGTACTTC
CSVEGQGAHEQYF
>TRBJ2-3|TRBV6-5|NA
TGTGCCAGTCACAGGGACGGCGCAGATACGCAGTATTTT
CASHRDGADTQYF
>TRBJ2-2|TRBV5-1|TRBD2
TGCGCCAGCAGCTTGGGACTAGCGGGGGTTACCGGGGAGCTGTTTTTT
CASSLGLAGVTGELFF
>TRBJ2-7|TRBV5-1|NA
TGCGCCAGCAGCCACTCCTCAGGGGCTCAATACGAGCAGTACTTC
CASSHSSGAQYEQYF
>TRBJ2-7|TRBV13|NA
TGTGCCAGCAGGGGCGCTGGCAGGTCGAGCTCCTACGAGCAGTACTTC
CASRGAGRSSSYEQYF
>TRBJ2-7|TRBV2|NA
TGTGCCACCGCCGACAGAGCGGGCGAGCAGTACTTC
CATADRAGEQYF
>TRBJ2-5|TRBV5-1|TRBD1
TGCGCCAGCAGCATAGGACAGGAAGAGACCCAGTACTTC
CASSIGQEETQYF
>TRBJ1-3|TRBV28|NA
TGTGCCAGCAGTTCACCCTCGACACTTGACAGTGGAAACACCATATATTTT
CASSSPSTLDSGNTIYF
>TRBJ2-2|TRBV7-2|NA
TGTGCCAGCAGCTTCGCGAACACCGGGGAGCTGTTTTTT
CASSFANTGELFF
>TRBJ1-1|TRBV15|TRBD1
TGTGCCACCAGCAGAGATCGGTACGGACAGGGGTTACCGTACACTGAAGCTTTCTTT
CATSRDRYGQGLPYTEAFF
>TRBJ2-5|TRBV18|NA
TGTGCCAGCTCACCAGGCCAGGAAGAGACCCAGTACTTC
CASSPGQEETQYF
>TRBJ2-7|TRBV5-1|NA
TGCGCCAGCAGCGCGGGGATCTACGAGCAGTACTTC
CASSAGIYEQYF
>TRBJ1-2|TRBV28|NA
TGTGCCAGCAGTCCCTCTCCAGGGGATGGCTACACCTTC
CASSPSPGDGYTF
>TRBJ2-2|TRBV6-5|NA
TGTGCCAGCAGTTATTCAGGGGTCGGCACCGGGGAGCTGTTTTTT
CASSYSGVGTGELFF
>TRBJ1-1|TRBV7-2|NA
TGTGCCAGCAGCTTACCGGGGGGACGGTCTCTAACTGAAGCTTTCTTT
CASSLPGGRSLTEAFF
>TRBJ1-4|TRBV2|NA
TGTGCCAGCAGGCGGGGCCTTAATGAAAAACTGTTTTTT
CASRRGLNEKLFF
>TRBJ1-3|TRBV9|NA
TGTGCCAGCAGCGTAGCTGGCAGTATTCGAAACACCATATATTTT
CASSVAGSIRNTIYF
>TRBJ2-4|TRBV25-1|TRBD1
TGTGCCAGCAGTGATACTGGGACAGGGGCCAAAAACATTCAGTACTTC
CASSDTGTGAKNIQYF
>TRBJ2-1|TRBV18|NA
TGTGCCAGCTCGTCCAGCGTCTCCTACAATGAGCAGTTCTTC
CASSSSVSYNEQFF
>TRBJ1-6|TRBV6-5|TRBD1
TGTGCCAGCAGTTACAAGAACAGGGGGAGGTCACCCCTCCACTTT
CASSYKNRGRSPLHF
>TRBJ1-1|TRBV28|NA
TGTGCCAGCAGTTTAAGGCAGGGTTACACTGAAGATTTCTTT
CASSLRQGYTEDFF
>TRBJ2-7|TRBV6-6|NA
TGTGCCAGCAGGGAGGGGGCCGTCTACGAGCAGTACTTC
CASREGAVYEQYF
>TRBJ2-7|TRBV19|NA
TGTGCCAGTTCGACTCGCTTTAGCTCCTACGAGCAGTACTTC
CASSTRFSSYEQYF
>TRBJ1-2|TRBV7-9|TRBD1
TGTGCCAGCAGCCGATCGTCACACACGGGACAGTCCTATGGCTACACCTTC
CASSRSSHTGQSYGYTF
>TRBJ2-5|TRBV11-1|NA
TGTGCCAGCAGCTTTGGGCTATTCCAAGAGACCCAGTACTTC
CASSFGLFQETQYF
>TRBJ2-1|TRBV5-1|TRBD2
TGCGCCAGCAGCTTCGGACTAGCGGGATACTACAATGAGCAGTTCTTC
CASSFGLAGYYNEQFF